The TCR beta chain described here comes from a study of identical twins. The study, taken as a whole, reports: Partial confounding of zero-insertion analyses by invariant MAIT and iNKT cells was possible. Monozygotic twin pairs showed more out-of-frame TCR alpha sharing than models estimated.

The V end was cut by 5 bases, the J end by 5 bases, with 12 bases between. Germline values: CDR1 MDHEN, CDR2 SYDVKM. This CDR3 is 13 amino acids long. TCRdb re-derived calls from the 5' RACE reads in MiXCR, one entry per CDR3 protein. The data contain approximately 620,000 distinct CDR3 sequences, around 8.6% of them singletons. With respect to this clonotype: What it binds is unknown.

The same data also contributed to another study, on yellow fever vaccine responses in identical twins. That investigation notes: In identical twins, vaccine T cell responses appeared partly shared and partly individual.

Sequencing input: PBMCs. The TCR sequence derives from a woman aged 18-30 years in good health. The rearrangement uses TRBV28 and TRBJ2-5; the D is unclear. The chain's CDR3 is CASSLPSRETQYF. The CDR3 nucleotides read TGTGCCAGCAGTCTGCCGTCGCGGGAGACCCAGTACTTC. Using reference TRBV28 and TRBJ2-5 for the parts outside the CDR3, the full variable domain is DVKVTQSSRYLVKRTGEKVFLECVQDMDHENMFWYRQDPGLGLRLIYFSYDVKMKEKGDIPEGYSVSREKKERFSLILESASTNQTSMYLCASSLPSRETQYFGPGTRLLVL.